The sample holds many counts of the clone carrying this T cell receptor beta chain. Its antigen is undetermined. The V and J ends lost 4 bases and 0 bases respectively, with 15 bases between them. Germline V gene lookup returns CDR1 SGHVS and CDR2 FQNEAQ. This CDR3 contains 16 residues. Regarding time point: patch test 2, 6 weeks after DPC sensitization. Treatment described: therapeutic diphenylcyclopropenone sensitization with weekly scalp DPC. This sample is drawn from a study of human T cells and chemical hapten exposure. Study-level background: Small volume differences among pooled libraries mainly caused per-sample TCR yield variation.

Individual cDNA molecules received unique molecular identifiers in the library. From the RACE reads, TCRdb called clonotypes with MiXCR, one entry per CDR3 protein. This repertoire shows 360,000 or so distinct CDR3 sequences, about 6% found once; its top ten account for around 6.1%. Whole-study findings and limits: Expanded TCRs grouped into significantly more large CDR3 similarity clusters than controls produced. No shift was seen in TCRs above 1 in 1000 frequency with DPC sensitization.

This clonotype originated in a woman aged 18 to 35 with alopecia areata. Some clones in this sample may be carry-over from other donors' samples. The material was whole blood, obtained in connection with sensitization to the hapten diphenylcyclopropenone (DPC). The chain employs TRBV7-8 and TRBJ1-2; D remains unclear. The CDR3: CASSSSRLPSNYGYTF. CDR3 bases: TGTGCCAGCAGCTCCTCGAGGCTTCCCTCTAACTATGGCTACACCTTC. The full variable domain, completed using reference TRBV7-8 and TRBJ1-2, is GAGVSQSPRYKVAKRGQDVALRCDPISGHVSLFWYQQALGQGPEFLTYFQNEAQLDKSGLPSDRFFAERPEGSVSTLKIQRTQQEDSAVYLCASSSSRLPSNYGYTFGSGTRLTVV.